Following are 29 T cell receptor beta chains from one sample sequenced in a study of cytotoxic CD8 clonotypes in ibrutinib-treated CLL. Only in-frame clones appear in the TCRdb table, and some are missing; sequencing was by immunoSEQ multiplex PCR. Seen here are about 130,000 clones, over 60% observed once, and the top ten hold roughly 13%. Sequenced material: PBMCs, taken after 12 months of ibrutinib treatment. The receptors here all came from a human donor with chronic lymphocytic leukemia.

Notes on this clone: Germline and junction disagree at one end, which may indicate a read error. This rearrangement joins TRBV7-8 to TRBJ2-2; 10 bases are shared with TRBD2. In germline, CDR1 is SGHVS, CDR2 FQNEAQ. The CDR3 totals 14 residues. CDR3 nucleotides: TGTGCCAGCAGCCTAGCGGGAGCCACCGGGGAGCTGTTTTTT. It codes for CASSLAGATGELFF.

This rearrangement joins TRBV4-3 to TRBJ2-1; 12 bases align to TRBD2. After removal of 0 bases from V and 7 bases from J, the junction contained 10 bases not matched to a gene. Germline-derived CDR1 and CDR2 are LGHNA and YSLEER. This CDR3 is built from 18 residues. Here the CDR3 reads CASSQDLGLAGGRNEQFF. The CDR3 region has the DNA TGCGCCAGCAGCCAAGATTTGGGGCTAGCGGGAGGGCGGAATGAGCAGTTCTTC.

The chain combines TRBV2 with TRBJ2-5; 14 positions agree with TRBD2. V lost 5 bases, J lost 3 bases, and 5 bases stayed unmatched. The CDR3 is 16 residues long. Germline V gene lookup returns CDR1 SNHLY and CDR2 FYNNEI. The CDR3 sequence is CASSPGLAGGEETQYF. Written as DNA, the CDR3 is TGTGCCAGCAGTCCTGGACTAGCGGGAGGCGAAGAGACCCAGTACTTC. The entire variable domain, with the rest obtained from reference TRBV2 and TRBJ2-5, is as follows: EPEVTQTPSHQVTQMGQEVILRCVPISNHLYFYWYRQILGQKVEFLVSFYNNEISEKSEIFDDQFSVERPDGSNFTLKIRSTKLEDSAMYFCASSPGLAGGEETQYFGPGTRLLVL.

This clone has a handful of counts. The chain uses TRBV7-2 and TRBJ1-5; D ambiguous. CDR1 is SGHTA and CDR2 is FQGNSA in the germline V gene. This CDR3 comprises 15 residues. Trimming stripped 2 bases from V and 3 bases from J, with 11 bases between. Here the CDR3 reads CASSLRQDFNQPQHF. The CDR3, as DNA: TGTGCCAGCAGCTTACGGCAGGACTTCAATCAGCCCCAGCATTTT. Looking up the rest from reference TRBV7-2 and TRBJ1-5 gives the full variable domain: GAGVSQSPSNKVTEKGKDVELRCDPISGHTALYWYRQSLGQGLEFLIYFQGNSAPDKSGLPSDRFSAERTGGSVSTLTIQRTQQEDSAVYLCASSLRQDFNQPQHFGDGTRLSIL.

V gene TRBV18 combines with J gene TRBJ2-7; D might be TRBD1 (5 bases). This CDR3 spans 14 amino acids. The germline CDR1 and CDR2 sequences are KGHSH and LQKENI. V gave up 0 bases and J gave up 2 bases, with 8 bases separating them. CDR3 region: CASSPPQGAYEQYF. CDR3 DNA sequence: TGTGCCAGCTCACCACCCCAAGGGGCCTACGAGCAGTACTTC.

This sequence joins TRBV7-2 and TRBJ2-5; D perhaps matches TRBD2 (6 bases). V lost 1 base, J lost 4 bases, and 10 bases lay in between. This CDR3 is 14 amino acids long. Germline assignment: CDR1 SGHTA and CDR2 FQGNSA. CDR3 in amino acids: CASSLDPGVETQYF. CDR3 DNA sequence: TGTGCCAGCAGCTTAGACCCGGGGGTAGAGACCCAGTACTTC.

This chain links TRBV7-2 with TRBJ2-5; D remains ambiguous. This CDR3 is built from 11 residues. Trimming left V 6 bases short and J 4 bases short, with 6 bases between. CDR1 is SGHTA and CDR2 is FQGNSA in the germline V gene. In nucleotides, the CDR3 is TGTGCCAGCAGGAGTGGAGAGACCCAGTACTTC. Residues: CASRSGETQYF.

The CDR3 DNA follows: TGTGCCAGCAGCCGAGGGGGAGCGGACCCTAGCACAGATACGCAGTATTTT. Its protein is CASSRGGADPSTDTQYF. The chain employs TRBV5-4 and TRBJ2-3; perhaps TRBD1 as D (6 bases). The V end lost 4 bases, the J end lost 0 bases, and 18 bases lay between the germline ends. Germline V gene lookup returns CDR1 SGHNT and CDR2 YYREEE (reference sequence). The CDR3 contains 17 residues.

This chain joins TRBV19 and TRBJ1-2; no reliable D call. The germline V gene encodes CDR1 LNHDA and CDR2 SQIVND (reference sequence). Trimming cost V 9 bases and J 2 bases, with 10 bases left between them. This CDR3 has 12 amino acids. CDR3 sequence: CASAFPNYGYTF. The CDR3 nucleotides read TGTGCCAGCGCTTTTCCGAACTATGGCTACACCTTC.

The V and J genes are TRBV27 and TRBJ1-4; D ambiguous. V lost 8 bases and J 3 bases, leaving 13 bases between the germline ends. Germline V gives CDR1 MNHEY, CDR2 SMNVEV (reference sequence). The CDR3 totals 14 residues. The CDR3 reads CASPVRGANEKLFF. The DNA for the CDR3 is TGTGCCAGCCCCGTGCGGGGAGCTAATGAAAAACTGTTTTTT.

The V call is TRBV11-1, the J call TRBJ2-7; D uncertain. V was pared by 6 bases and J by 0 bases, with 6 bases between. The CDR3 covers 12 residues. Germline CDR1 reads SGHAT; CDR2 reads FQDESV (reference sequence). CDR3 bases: TGTGCCAGCAGTTCGAGCTCCTACGAGCAGTACTTC. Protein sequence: CASSSSSYEQYF.

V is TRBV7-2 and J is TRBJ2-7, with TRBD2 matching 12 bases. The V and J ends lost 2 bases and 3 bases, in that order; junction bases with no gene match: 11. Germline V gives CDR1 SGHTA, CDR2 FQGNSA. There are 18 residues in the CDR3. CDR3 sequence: CASSLRYLTSGSFYEQYF. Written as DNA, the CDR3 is TGTGCCAGCAGCTTAAGATACCTGACTAGCGGGAGTTTCTACGAGCAGTACTTC.

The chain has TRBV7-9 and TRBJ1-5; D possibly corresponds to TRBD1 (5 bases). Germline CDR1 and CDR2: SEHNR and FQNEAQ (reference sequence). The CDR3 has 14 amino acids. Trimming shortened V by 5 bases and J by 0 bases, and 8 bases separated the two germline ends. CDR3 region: CASSVDSSNQPQHF. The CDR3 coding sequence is TGTGCCAGCAGCGTCGACAGTAGCAATCAGCCCCAGCATTTT.

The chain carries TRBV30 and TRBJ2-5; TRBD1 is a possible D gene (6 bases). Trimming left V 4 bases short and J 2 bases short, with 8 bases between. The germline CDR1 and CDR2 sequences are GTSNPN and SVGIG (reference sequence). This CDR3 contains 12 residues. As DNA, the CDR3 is TGTGCCTGGACGGGACAACAAGAGACCCAGTACTTC. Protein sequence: CAWTGQQETQYF.

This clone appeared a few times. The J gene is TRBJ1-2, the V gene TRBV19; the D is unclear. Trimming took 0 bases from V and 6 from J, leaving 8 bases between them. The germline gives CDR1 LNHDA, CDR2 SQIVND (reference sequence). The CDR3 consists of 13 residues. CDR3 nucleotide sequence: TGTGCCAGTAGTATAGATTCGGAGGATGGCTACACCTTC. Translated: CASSIDSEDGYTF.

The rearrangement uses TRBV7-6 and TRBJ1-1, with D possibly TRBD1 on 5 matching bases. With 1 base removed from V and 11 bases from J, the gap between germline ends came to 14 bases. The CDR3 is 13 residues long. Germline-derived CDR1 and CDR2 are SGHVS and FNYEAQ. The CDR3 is CASSLDEGRKAFF. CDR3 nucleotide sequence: TGTGCCAGCAGCTTAGATGAGGGACGGAAGGCTTTCTTT.

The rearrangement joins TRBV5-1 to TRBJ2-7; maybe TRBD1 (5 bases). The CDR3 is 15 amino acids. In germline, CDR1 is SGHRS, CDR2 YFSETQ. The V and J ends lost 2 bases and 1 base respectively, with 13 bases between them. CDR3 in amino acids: CASSLRGGRSYEQYF. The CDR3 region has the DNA TGCGCCAGCAGCTTAAGGGGTGGGCGTTCCTACGAGCAGTACTTC.

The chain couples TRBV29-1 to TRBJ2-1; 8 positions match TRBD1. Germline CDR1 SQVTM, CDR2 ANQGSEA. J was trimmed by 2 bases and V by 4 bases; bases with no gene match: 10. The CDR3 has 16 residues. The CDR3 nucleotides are TGCAGCGTTGGGGGATCTGTGGACAGGGCCTACAATGAGCAGTTCTTC. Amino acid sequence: CSVGGSVDRAYNEQFF.

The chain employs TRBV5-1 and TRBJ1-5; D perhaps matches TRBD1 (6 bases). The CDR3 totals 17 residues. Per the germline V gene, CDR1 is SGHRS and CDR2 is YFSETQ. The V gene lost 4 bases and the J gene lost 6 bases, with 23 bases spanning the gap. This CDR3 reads CASSPESSGAGGQPQHF. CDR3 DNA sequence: TGCGCCAGCAGCCCGGAGAGCTCGGGGGCTGGAGGTCAGCCCCAGCATTTT. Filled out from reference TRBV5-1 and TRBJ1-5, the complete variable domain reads KAGVTQTPRYLIKTRGQQVTLSCSPISGHRSVSWYQQTPGQGLQFLFEYFSETQRNKGNFPGRFSGRQFSNSRSEMNVSTLELGDSALYLCASSPESSGAGGQPQHFGDGTRLSIL.

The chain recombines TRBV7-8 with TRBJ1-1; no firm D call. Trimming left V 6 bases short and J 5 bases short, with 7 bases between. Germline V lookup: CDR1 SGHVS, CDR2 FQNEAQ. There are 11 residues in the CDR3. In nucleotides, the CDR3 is TGTGCCAGCAGAATGGGGACTGAAGCTTTCTTT. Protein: CASRMGTEAFF. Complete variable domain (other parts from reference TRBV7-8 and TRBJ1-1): GAGVSQSPRYKVAKRGQDVALRCDPISGHVSLFWYQQALGQGPEFLTYFQNEAQLDKSGLPSDRFFAERPEGSVSTLKIQRTQQEDSAVYLCASRMGTEAFFGQGTRLTVV.

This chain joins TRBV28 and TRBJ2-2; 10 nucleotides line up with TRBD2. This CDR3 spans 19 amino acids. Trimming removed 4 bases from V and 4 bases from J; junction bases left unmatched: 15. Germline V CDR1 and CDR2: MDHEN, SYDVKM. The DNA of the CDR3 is TGTGCCAGCAGTTCCCCCGGGACTAGCGAGGGTGGTATCACCGGGGAGCTGTTTTTT. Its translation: CASSSPGTSEGGITGELFF. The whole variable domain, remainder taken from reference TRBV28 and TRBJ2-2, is DVKVTQSSRYLVKRTGEKVFLECVQDMDHENMFWYRQDPGLGLRLIYFSYDVKMKEKGDIPEGYSVSREKKERFSLILESASTNQTSMYLCASSSPGTSEGGITGELFFGEGSRLTVL.

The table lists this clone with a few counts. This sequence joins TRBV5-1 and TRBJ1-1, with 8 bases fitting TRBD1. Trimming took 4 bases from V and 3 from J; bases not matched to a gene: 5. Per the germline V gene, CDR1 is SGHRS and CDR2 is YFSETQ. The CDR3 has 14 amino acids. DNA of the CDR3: TGCGCCAGCAGCATAGGACAGGGCTACACTGAAGCTTTCTTT. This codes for CASSIGQGYTEAFF.

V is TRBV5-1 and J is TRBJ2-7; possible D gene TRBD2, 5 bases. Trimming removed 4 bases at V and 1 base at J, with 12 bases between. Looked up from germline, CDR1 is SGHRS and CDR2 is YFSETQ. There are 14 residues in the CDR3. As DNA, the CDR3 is TGCGCCAGCAGCATAACTACGGGATCCTACGAGCAGTACTTC. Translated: CASSITTGSYEQYF.

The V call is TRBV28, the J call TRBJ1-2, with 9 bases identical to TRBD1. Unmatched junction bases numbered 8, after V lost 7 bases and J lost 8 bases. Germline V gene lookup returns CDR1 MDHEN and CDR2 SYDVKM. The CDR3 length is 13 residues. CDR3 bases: TGTGCCAGCAATCTGGGACAGGGAAGCGGCTACACCTTC. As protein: CASNLGQGSGYTF.

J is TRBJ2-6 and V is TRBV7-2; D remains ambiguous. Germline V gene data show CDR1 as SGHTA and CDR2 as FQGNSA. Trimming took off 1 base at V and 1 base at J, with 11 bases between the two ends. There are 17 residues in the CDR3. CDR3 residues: CASSLVGFGSGANVLTF. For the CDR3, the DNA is TGTGCCAGCAGCTTAGTAGGGTTCGGTTCTGGGGCCAACGTCCTGACTTTC.

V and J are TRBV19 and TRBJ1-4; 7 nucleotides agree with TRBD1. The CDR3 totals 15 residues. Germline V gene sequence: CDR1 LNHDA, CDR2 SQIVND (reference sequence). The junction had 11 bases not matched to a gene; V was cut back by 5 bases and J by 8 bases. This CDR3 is CASSVRRGLDEKLFF. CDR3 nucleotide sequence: TGTGCCAGTAGTGTGAGAAGGGGGCTTGACGAAAAACTGTTTTTT.

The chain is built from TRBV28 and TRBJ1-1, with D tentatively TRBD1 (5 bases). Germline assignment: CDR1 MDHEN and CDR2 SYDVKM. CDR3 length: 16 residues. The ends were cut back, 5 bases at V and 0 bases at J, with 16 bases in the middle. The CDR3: CASSPRDEAVNTEAFF. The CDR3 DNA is TGTGCCAGCAGTCCCCGGGACGAGGCGGTGAACACTGAAGCTTTCTTT.

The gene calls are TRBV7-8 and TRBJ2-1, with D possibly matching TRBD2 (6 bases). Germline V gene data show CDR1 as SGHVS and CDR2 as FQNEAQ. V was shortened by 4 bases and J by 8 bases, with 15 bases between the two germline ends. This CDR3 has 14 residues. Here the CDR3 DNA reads TGTGCCAGCAGCTCCCGGGACTTTTACGATGAGCAGTTCTTC. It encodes CASSSRDFYDEQFF.

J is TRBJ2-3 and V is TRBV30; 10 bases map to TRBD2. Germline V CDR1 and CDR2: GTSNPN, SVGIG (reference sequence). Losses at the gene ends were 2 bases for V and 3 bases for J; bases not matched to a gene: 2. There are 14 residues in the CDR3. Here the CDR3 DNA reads TGTGCCTGGAGTCTTAGCGGGAGGACAGATACGCAGTATTTT. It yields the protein CAWSLSGRTDTQYF.